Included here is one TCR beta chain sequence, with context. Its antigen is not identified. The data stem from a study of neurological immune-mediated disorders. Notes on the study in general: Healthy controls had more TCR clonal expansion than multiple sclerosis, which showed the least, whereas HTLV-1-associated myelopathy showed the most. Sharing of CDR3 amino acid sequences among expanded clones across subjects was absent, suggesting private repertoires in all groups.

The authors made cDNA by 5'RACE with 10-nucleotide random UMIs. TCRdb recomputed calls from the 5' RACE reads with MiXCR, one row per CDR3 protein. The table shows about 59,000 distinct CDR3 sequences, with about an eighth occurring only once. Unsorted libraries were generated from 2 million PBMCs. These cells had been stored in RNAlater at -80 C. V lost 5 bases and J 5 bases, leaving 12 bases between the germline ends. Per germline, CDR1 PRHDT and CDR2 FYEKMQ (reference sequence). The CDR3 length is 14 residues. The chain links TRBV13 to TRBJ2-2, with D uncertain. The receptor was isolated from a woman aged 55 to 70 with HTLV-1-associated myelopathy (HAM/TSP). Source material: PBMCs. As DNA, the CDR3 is TGTGCCAGCAGCCAGATGGTCGTGACCGGGGAGCTGTTTTTT. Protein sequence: CASSQMVVTGELFF.